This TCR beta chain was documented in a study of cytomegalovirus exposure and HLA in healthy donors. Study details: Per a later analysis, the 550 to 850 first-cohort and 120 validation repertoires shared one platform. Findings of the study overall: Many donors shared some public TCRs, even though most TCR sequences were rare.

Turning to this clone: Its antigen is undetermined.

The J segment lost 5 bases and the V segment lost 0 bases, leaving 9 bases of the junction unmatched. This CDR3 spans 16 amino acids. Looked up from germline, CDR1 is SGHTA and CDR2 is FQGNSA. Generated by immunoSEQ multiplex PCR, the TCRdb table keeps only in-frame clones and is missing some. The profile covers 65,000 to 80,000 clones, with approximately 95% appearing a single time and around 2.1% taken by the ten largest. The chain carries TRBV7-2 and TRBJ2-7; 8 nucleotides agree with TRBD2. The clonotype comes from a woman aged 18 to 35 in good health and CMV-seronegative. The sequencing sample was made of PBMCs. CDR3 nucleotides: TGTGCCAGCAGCTTAGCCCGGGGGGGCCTCGGCGACGAGCAGTACTTC. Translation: CASSLARGGLGDEQYF.